The source of this T cell receptor beta chain is a study of graft-versus-host responses after intestinal transplantation. The wider study: Recipients uniformly received anti-thymocyte globulin induction, followed by tacrolimus and steroids for approximately 3 years.

The CDR3 spans 13 residues. The V end lost 4 bases, the J end lost 2 bases, and 9 bases lay between the germline ends. Germline V gives CDR1 SGHRS, CDR2 YFSETQ. In regard to this clone: What it recognizes is unknown.

The study's findings and limits: Circulating GvH clone levels at their peak were associated with HvG declines (early post-transplant).

Method: immunoSEQ multiplex PCR; TCRdb's copy keeps in-frame clones and lacks some. The sample lists some 79,000 clones, approximately 88% occurring once. The V gene is TRBV5-1, the J gene TRBJ1-1; D ambiguous. This TCR was sampled from a human donor who received an intestinal transplant. The specimen comprised unstimulated CD4+ T cells sorted from spleen or lymph node cells, sampled before intestinal transplant. This CDR3 is CASSGDGNTEAFF. The DNA for the CDR3 is TGCGCCAGCAGCGGAGACGGTAACACTGAAGCTTTCTTT.